These 17 T cell receptor beta chains were sequenced from one sample in a study of blood T cell repertoires in COVID-19. The table came from immunoSEQ multiplex PCR; TCRdb's copy has only in-frame clones and leaves some out. The sample lists about 180,000 clones, 70% to 80% occurring once. The sequenced material came from PBMCs or T cells enriched from blood (not recorded which). Receptor source: a man in his 60s who had been exposed to COVID-19.

This clone was counted a few times. The rearrangement joins TRBV2 to TRBJ1-6, with 7 positions matching TRBD1. The V segment lost 8 bases and the J segment 7 bases; nucleotides outside the gene matches: 8. Germline V CDR1 and CDR2: SNHLY, FYNNEI. The CDR3 has 14 amino acids. The CDR3 nucleotides read TGTGCCAGCTTTCCGGGACAGTCCAATTCACCCCTCCACTTT. Translating it yields CASFPGQSNSPLHF.

J is TRBJ2-7 and V is TRBV5-1; D perhaps matches TRBD2 (6 bases). The length of the CDR3 is 14 residues. Germline V gene sequence: CDR1 SGHRS, CDR2 YFSETQ. Between the trimmed V and J ends, which lost 4 bases and 0 bases, there was a span of 11 bases. CDR3 sequence (DNA): TGCGCCAGCAGCCCCCGGGACTTCTCCTACGAGCAGTACTTC. Translating it yields CASSPRDFSYEQYF.

This rearrangement joins TRBV4-3 to TRBJ2-7; TRBD2 aligns across 7 bases. Trimming at V came to 1 base and at J to 9 bases, leaving 15 bases not matched to a gene. The CDR3 sequence is 16 residues long. Germline assignment: CDR1 LGHNA and CDR2 YSLEER. The CDR3, as DNA: TGCGCCAGCAGCCAAGTTACGCCAGCGGGAACTGGCGGGCAGTACTTC. Protein product: CASSQVTPAGTGGQYF.

V gene TRBV24-1 combines with J gene TRBJ2-3; 7 bases line up with TRBD2. Germline CDR1 is KGHDR and CDR2 is SFDVKD. V lost 9 bases to trimming and J lost 0 bases; unmatched junction nucleotides: 8. There are 15 residues in the CDR3. The CDR3 DNA sequence: TGTGCCACCGCCTTCGGGGGGTCTAGCACAGATACGCAGTATTTT. It is translated as CATAFGGSSTDTQYF.

This clone was counted many times. The rearrangement joins TRBV2 to TRBJ2-5; maybe TRBD2 (6 bases). CDR3 length: 13 residues. The V end was cut by 6 bases, the J end by 5 bases, with 13 bases between. The germline gives CDR1 SNHLY, CDR2 FYNNEI. CDR3 in amino acids: CASRNGGSETQYF. CDR3 sequence (DNA): TGTGCCAGCAGGAATGGGGGGTCCGAGACCCAGTACTTC.

The chain carries TRBV10-3 and TRBJ2-3; D uncertain. The CDR3 runs 11 residues. Looked up from germline, CDR1 is ENHRY and CDR2 is SYGVKD. The germline V and J ends were trimmed by 2 bases and 8 bases, with 5 bases remaining between them. The CDR3 sequence is CAISERGTQYF. In DNA, the CDR3 is TGTGCCATCAGTGAGCGAGGTACGCAGTATTTT.

The chain is built from TRBV5-4 and TRBJ2-1, with D maybe TRBD1 (5 bases). This CDR3 comprises 15 residues. Germline V CDR1 and CDR2: SGHNT, YYREEE (reference sequence). Trimming removed 0 bases from V and 0 bases from J, with 7 bases in between. The CDR3 DNA is TGTGCCAGCAGCTTGGACAGGCCCTCCTACAATGAGCAGTTCTTC. This gives the protein CASSLDRPSYNEQFF.

This clone was counted between two and nine times. J is TRBJ2-7 and V is TRBV7-2, with 9 bases fitting TRBD1. With 1 base clipped from V and 5 bases from J, the junction kept 3 bases outside the gene matches. The CDR3 extends over 14 amino acids. Looked up from germline, CDR1 is SGHTA and CDR2 is FQGNSA. The CDR3 here is CASSLDRGLDEQYF. Written as DNA, the CDR3 is TGTGCCAGCAGCTTAGACAGGGGGCTTGACGAGCAGTACTTC. Complete variable domain (other parts from reference TRBV7-2 and TRBJ2-7): GAGVSQSPSNKVTEKGKDVELRCDPISGHTALYWYRQSLGQGLEFLIYFQGNSAPDKSGLPSDRFSAERTGGSVSTLTIQRTQQEDSAVYLCASSLDRGLDEQYFGPGTRLTVT.

This chain joins TRBV30 and TRBJ2-5; D gene uncertain. Trimming removed 0 bases from V and 1 base from J, with 9 bases in between. Per the germline V gene, CDR1 is GTSNPN and CDR2 is SVGIG (reference sequence). The CDR3 runs to 14 residues. CDR3 sequence reads: CAWSVDAAQETQYF. The CDR3 nucleotides are TGTGCCTGGAGTGTAGACGCGGCCCAAGAGACCCAGTACTTC.

V usage is TRBV9 and J usage is TRBJ2-3; 8 nucleotides line up with TRBD2. With V trimmed by 3 bases and J by 2 bases, 8 bases remained unmatched. The germline V gene encodes CDR1 SGDLS and CDR2 YYNGEE. The CDR3 covers 16 residues. Here the CDR3 reads CASSGTTSEYTDTQYF. Written as DNA, the CDR3 is TGTGCCAGCAGCGGAACGACTAGCGAATACACAGATACGCAGTATTTT.

The V call is TRBV12-3 or TRBV12-4, the J call TRBJ1-2; TRBD1 matches 7 bases. This CDR3 has 13 residues. V was clipped by 6 bases and J by 5 bases; unmatched bases: 6. CDR3 bases: TGTGCCAGCAGCACGGGACAGATATATGGCTACACCTTC. Translated, it gives CASSTGQIYGYTF.

V is TRBV15 and J is TRBJ2-3, with 13 bases aligning to TRBD2. Unmatched junction bases numbered 10, after V lost 5 bases and J lost 5 bases. Germline V gene data show CDR1 as LNHNV and CDR2 as YYDKDF (reference sequence). There are 17 residues in the CDR3. CDR3 DNA sequence: TGTGCCACCAGCGGCCCCGGGACTAGCGGGATTGGAGATACGCAGTATTTT. Residues: CATSGPGTSGIGDTQYF.

This chain connects TRBV30 to TRBJ1-5; weak D call: TRBD1 (6 bases). The germline V gene encodes CDR1 GTSNPN and CDR2 SVGIG (reference sequence). This CDR3 comprises 15 residues. V was pared by 1 base and J by 2 bases, with 12 bases between. The CDR3 DNA sequence: TGTGCCTGGAGTGCCTTGGGACAAGGCAATCAGCCCCAGCATTTT. This encodes CAWSALGQGNQPQHF.

This chain joins TRBV7-2 and TRBJ2-5; 10 nucleotides match TRBD2. The CDR3 has 16 amino acids. V shed 4 bases and J 4 bases; nucleotides not matched to a gene: 9. Germline V lookup: CDR1 SGHTA, CDR2 FQGNSA. CDR3 DNA: TGTGCCAGCAGCTCGGGACTAGCGTTGATGGGAGAGACCCAGTACTTC. Encoded protein: CASSSGLALMGETQYF.

The chain links TRBV7-5 to TRBJ2-2; TRBD1, the D gene given by the table, was not confirmed from the DNA. TRBV7-5 is a listed pseudogene. The CDR3 has 15 amino acids. The CDR3 DNA is TGTGTCAGACTTGGGGACAGGAATAACACCGGGGAGCTGTTTTTT. Translated: CVRLGDRNNTGELFF.

The gene calls are TRBV28 and TRBJ1-2; D is unclear. The V gene lost 7 bases and the J gene lost 0 bases, with 6 bases spanning the gap. Germline values: CDR1 MDHEN, CDR2 SYDVKM. This CDR3 has 12 amino acids. The CDR3 region is CASTGSNYGYTF. The CDR3 nucleotides are TGTGCCAGCACCGGTTCTAACTATGGCTACACCTTC.

The V call is TRBV7-3, the J call TRBJ2-3; the match to TRBD2 covers 10 bases. The ends lost 5 bases at V and 2 bases at J; junction bases unmatched: 4. The CDR3 length is 15 residues. Germline V gene data show CDR1 as SGHTA and CDR2 as FQGTGA. In DNA, the CDR3 is TGTGCCAGCAGCACCCTAGCGGGAGTCACAGATACGCAGTATTTT. It encodes CASSTLAGVTDTQYF.